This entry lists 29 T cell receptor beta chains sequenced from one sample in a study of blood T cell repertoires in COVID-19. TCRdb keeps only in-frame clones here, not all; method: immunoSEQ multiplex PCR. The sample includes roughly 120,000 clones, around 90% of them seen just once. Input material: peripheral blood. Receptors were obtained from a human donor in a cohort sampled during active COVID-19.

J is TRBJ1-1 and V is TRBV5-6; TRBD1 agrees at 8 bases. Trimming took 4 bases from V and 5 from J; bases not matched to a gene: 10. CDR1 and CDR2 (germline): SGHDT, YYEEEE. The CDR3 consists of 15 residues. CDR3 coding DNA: TGTGCCAGCAGCATCCCTCAGGGGGCGCCTACTGAAGCTTTCTTT. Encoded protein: CASSIPQGAPTEAFF.

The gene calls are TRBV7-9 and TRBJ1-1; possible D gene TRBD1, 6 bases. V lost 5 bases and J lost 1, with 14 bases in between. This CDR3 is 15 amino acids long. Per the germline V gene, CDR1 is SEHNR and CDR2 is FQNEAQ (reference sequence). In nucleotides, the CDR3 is TGTGCCAGCAGCCCGAACAGGGTACAGAACACTGAAGCTTTCTTT. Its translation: CASSPNRVQNTEAFF.

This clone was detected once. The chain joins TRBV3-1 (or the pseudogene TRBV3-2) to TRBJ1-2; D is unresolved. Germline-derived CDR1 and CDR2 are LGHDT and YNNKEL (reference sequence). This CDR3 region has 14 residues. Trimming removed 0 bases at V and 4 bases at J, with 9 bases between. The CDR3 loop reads CASSQDSGAYGYTF. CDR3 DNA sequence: TGTGCCAGCAGCCAAGATTCGGGAGCCTATGGCTACACCTTC.

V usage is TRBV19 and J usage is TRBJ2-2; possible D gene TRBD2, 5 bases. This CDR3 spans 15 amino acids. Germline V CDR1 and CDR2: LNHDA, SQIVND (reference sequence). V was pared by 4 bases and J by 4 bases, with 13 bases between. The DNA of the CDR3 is TGTGCCAGTAGTACGACTACTCGAGGCACCGGGGAGCTGTTTTTT. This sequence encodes CASSTTTRGTGELFF.

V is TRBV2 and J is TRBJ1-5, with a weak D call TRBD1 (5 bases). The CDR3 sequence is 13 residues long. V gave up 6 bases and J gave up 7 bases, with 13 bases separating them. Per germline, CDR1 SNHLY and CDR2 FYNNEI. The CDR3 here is CASRGRVRQPQHF. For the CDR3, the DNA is TGTGCCAGCAGGGGCAGGGTAAGACAGCCCCAGCATTTT.

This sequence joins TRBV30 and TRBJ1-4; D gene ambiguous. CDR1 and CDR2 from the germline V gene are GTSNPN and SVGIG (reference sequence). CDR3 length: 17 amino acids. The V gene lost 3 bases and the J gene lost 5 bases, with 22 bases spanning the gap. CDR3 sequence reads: CAWRDLGVGRANEKLFF. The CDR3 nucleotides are TGTGCCTGGAGAGATCTGGGCGTAGGCAGAGCAAATGAAAAACTGTTTTTT.

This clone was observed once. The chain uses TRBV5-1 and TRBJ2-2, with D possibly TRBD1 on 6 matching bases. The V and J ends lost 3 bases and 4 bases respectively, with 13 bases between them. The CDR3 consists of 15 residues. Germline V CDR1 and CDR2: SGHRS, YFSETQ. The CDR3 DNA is TGCGCCAGCAGCTACACAGGGAGATCCACCGGGGAGCTGTTTTTT. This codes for CASSYTGRSTGELFF.

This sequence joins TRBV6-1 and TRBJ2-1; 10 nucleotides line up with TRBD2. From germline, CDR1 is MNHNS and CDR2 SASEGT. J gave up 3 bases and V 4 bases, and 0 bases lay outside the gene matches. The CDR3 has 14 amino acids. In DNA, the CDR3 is TGTGCCAGCAGTGTAGCGGGAGGCTACAATGAGCAGTTCTTC. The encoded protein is CASSVAGGYNEQFF.

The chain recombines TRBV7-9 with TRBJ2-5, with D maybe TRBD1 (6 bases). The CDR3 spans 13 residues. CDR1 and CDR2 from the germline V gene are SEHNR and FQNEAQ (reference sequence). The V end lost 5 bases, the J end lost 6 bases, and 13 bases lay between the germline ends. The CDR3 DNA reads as TGTGCCAGCAGCCTACGGACAGTCAAGACCCAGTACTTC. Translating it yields CASSLRTVKTQYF. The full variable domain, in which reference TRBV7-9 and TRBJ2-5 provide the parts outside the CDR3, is DTGVSQNPRHKITKRGQNVTFRCDPISEHNRLYWYRQTLGQGPEFLTYFQNEAQLEKSRLLSDRFSAERPKGSFSTLEIQRTEQGDSAMYLCASSLRTVKTQYFGPGTRLLVL.

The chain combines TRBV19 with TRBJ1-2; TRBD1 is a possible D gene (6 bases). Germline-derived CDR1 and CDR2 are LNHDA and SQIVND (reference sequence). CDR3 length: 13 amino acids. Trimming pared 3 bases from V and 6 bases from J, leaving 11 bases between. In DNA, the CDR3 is TGTGCCAGTAGTATGTGGGACAAAGATGGCTACACCTTC. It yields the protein CASSMWDKDGYTF.

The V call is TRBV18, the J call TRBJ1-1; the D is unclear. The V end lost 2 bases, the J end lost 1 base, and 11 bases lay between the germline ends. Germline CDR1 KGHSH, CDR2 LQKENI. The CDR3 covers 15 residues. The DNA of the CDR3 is TGTGCCAGCTCACCAGGGAGGGTAGAGAACACTGAAGCTTTCTTT. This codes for CASSPGRVENTEAFF.

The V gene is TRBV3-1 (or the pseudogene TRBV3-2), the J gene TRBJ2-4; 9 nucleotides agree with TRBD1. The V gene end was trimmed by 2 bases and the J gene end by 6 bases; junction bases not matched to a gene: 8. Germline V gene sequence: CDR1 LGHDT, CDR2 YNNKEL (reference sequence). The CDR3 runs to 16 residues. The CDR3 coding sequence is TGTGCCAGCAGCCAAAGGGGAAGGACAGGGGTAAACATTCAGTACTTC. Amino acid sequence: CASSQRGRTGVNIQYF.

CDR3 DNA sequence: TGTGCCAGCAGCCCACAGGGCGGGGGGTTAAAAGAGACCCAGTACTTC. Encoded protein: CASSPQGGGLKETQYF. This chain connects TRBV11-2 to TRBJ2-5; 8 bases map to TRBD2. Germline CDR1 SGHAT, CDR2 FQNNGV. The CDR3 is 16 amino acids. The ends lost 5 bases at V and 3 bases at J; junction bases unmatched: 11.

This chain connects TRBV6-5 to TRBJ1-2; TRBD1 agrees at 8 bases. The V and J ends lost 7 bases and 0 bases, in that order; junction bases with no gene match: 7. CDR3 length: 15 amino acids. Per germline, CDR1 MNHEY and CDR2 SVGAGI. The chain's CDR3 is CASKSGTGANYGYTF. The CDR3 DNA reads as TGTGCCAGCAAGAGCGGGACAGGAGCTAACTATGGCTACACCTTC.

The chain's CDR3 is CASSARGPGELFF. CDR3 sequence (DNA): TGTGCCAGCAGTGCCAGGGGACCGGGGGAGCTGTTTTTT. V gene TRBV12-3 or TRBV12-4 combines with J gene TRBJ2-2, with D possibly TRBD1 on 6 matching bases. The CDR3 length is 13 residues. The V and J ends lost 5 bases and 8 bases respectively, with 12 bases between them.

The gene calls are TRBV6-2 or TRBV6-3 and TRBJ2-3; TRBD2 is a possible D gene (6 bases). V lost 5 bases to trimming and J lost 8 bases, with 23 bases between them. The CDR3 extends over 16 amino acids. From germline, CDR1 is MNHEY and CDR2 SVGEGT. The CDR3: CASSQAGSRVLGTQYF. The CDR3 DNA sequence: TGTGCCAGCAGTCAGGCGGGGTCTAGAGTGCTAGGTACGCAGTATTTT.

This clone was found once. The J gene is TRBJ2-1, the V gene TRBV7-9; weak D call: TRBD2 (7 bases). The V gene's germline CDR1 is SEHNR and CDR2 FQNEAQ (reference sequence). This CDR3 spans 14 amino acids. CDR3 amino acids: CTDLWGGPRGEQFF. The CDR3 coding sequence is TGTACCGACCTTTGGGGGGGCCCAAGAGGGGAGCAGTTCTTC.

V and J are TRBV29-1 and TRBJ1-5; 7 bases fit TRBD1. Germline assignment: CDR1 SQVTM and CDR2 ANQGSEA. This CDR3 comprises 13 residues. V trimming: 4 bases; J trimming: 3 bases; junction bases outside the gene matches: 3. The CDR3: CSVGQGDNQPQHF. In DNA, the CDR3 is TGCAGCGTTGGACAGGGCGACAATCAGCCCCAGCATTTT.

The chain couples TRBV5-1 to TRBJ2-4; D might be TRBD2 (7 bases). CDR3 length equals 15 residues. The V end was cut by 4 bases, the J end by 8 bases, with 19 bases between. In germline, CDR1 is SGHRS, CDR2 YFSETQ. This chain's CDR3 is CASSGGRGARYIQYF. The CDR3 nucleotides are TGCGCCAGCAGCGGAGGCCGGGGGGCGAGGTACATTCAGTACTTC.

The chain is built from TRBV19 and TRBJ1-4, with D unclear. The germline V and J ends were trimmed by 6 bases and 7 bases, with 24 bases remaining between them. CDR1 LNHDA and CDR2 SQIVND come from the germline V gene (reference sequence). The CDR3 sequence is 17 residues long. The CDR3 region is CASSEGTAQLRTEKLFF. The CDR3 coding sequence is TGTGCCAGTAGCGAGGGCACCGCACAGTTGCGCACTGAAAAACTGTTTTTT.

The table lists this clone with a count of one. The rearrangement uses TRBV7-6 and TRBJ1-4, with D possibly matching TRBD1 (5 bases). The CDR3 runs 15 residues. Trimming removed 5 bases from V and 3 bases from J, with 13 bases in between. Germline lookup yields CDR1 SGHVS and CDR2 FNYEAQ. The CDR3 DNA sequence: TGTGCCAGCAGCCGCAGGGCTATAGCTAATGAAAAACTGTTTTTT. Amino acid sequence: CASSRRAIANEKLFF.

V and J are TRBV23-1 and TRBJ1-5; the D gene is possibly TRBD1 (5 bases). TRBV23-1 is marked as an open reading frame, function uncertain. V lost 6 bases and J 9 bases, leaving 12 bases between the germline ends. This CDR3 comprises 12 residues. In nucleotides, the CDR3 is TGCGCCAGCAGCGCCGACCAGGGGCCCCAGCATTTT. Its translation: CASSADQGPQHF.

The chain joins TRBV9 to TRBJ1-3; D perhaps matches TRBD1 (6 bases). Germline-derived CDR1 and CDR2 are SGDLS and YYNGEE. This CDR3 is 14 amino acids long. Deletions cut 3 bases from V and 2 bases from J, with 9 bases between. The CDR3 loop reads CASSEQGPGNTIYF. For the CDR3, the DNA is TGTGCCAGCAGCGAACAGGGTCCTGGAAACACCATATATTTT.

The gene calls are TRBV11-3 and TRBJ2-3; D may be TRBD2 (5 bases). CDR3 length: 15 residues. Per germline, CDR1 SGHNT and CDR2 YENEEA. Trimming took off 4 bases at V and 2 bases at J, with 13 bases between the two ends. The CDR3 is CASSSGGPATDTQYF. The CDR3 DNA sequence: TGTGCCAGCAGCTCCGGAGGCCCGGCCACAGATACGCAGTATTTT. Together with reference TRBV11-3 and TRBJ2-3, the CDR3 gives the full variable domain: EAGVVQSPRYKIIEKKQPVAFWCNPISGHNTLYWYLQNLGQGPELLIRYENEEAVDDSQLPKDRFSAERLKGVDSTLKIQPAELGDSAVYLCASSSGGPATDTQYFGPGTRLTVL.

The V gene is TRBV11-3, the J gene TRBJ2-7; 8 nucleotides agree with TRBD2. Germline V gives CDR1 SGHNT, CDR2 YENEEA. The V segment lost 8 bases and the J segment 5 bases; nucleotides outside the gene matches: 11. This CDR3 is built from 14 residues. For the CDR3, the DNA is TGTGCCAGCGGGGGGACTAGAGGGTCTAACGAGCAGTACTTC. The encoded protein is CASGGTRGSNEQYF.

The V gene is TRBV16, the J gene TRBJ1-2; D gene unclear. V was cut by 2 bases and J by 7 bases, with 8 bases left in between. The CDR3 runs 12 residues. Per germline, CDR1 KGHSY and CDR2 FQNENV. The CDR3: CASSQIYSGYTF. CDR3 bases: TGTGCCAGCAGCCAAATCTATAGTGGCTACACCTTC.

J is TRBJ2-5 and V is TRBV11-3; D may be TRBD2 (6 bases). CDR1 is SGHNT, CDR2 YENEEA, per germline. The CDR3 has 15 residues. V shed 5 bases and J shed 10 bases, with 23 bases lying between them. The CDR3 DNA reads TGTGCCAGCAGCGAATCACGACTAGAGGGTGTGAACCAGTACTTC. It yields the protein CASSESRLEGVNQYF.

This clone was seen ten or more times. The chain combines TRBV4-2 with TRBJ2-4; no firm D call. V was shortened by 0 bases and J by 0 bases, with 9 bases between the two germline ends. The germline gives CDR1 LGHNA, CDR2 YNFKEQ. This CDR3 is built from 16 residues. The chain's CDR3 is CASSQDSRLAKNIQYF. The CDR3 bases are TGTGCCAGCAGCCAAGATTCGCGGCTAGCCAAAAACATTCAGTACTTC.

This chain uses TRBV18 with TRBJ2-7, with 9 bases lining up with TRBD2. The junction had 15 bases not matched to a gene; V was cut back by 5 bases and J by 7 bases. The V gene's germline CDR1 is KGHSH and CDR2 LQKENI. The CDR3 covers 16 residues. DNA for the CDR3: TGTGCCAGCTCATCCGGACTAGCGAACAATCGGGGGGAGCAGTACTTC. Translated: CASSSGLANNRGEQYF.